Presented here are 4 T cell receptor beta chains from one specimen sequenced in a study of shared clonotypes between healthy human individuals. Sequenced by immunoSEQ multiplex PCR; TCRdb stores in-frame clones only, minus some. The top ten hold 1.5% to 2% of the sample, which has millions of clones, more than 85% seen once. CD45RO-negative, CCR7-selected cells formed the naive CD8 fraction, which excluded terminally differentiated effector memory CD45RA+ cells. The sequenced sample consisted of naive CD8+ T cells from PBMCs. The receptors originated from a man aged 18 to 30 in good health. Some clones in this sample may be carry-over from other donors' samples.

V and J are TRBV19 and TRBJ1-1; possibly TRBD1 for D (5 bases). The germline V and J ends were trimmed by 8 bases and 11 bases, with 12 bases remaining between them. CDR3 length: 10 residues. Per the germline V gene, CDR1 is LNHDA and CDR2 is SQIVND (reference sequence). In DNA, the CDR3 is TGTGCCAGTTTTGGGACGTGGGCTTTCTTT. Amino acids: CASFGTWAFF.

Concerning this clone itself: Within the sample, other DNA sequences also encode this same CDR3. The J gene is TRBJ1-2, the V gene TRBV28; 7 positions agree with TRBD1. Trimming cost V 4 bases and J 5 bases; bases outside gene matches: 7. The CDR3 is made up of 14 amino acids. Germline-derived CDR1 and CDR2 are MDHEN and SYDVKM. In DNA, the CDR3 is TGTGCCAGCAGTTCGGTTGACAGGGCGTATGGCTACACCTTC. It is translated as CASSSVDRAYGYTF.

This rearrangement joins TRBV7-3 to TRBJ2-1; maybe TRBD2 (5 bases). The CDR3 covers 14 residues. The ends were cut back, 0 bases at V and 12 bases at J, with 15 bases in the middle. Germline CDR1 SGHTA, CDR2 FQGTGA. CDR3 loop: CASSLTGRAEGQFF. The CDR3 bases are TGTGCCAGCAGCTTAACCGGGCGGGCCGAGGGGCAGTTCTTC.

With respect to this clone: Other DNA sequences of this sample code for an identical CDR3. The V gene is TRBV29-1, the J gene TRBJ2-7; TRBD1 agrees at 9 bases. The CDR3 is 13 residues long. The ends lost 4 bases at V and 1 base at J; junction bases unmatched: 2. In germline, CDR1 is SQVTM, CDR2 ANQGSEA. The CDR3 DNA reads TGCAGCGTTGGGGGGACAGGGTCCTACGAGCAGTACTTC. It yields the protein CSVGGTGSYEQYF.